This T cell receptor beta chain is from a study of T cells expressing NK-cell markers. Across the study: Seropositivity for HCMV was found in seven of the eight sequenced donors, with one seronegative. Notes on the study in general: Expanded NKG2C+ T cell clones had unclear HCMV specificity. Several of the donors also had these clonotypes leading their CD3+CD56-NKG2C+ fraction.

CDR1 is MNHEY, CDR2 SVGEGT, per germline. This CDR3 has 17 residues. 5'RACE template switching with UMIs generated TCR beta cDNA. TCRdb reworked the 5' RACE reads into one entry per CDR3 protein, no DNA. The sample's table shows some 410,000 distinct CDR3 sequences. A word on this clonotype: Antigen: not known.

Specimen: blood T cells: a sorted CD56 or NKG2C T cell subset, CD4+ or CD8+ T cells, or bulk PBMC T cells (not recorded which). The V and J genes are TRBV6-2 or TRBV6-3 and TRBJ2-3; no DNA is available, so the TRBD2 call from TCRdb remains unchecked. This receptor was obtained from a woman aged 18-70 years in good health. This CDR3 is CASSHLEGTSGDDTQYF.